The 2 T cell receptor beta chains given below trace back to one sample, sequenced in a study of T cell responses to AZD1222 COVID-19 vaccine. TCRdb keeps only in-frame clones here, not all; method: immunoSEQ multiplex PCR. The repertoire holds approximately 150,000 clones, with around 90% as singletons. The sequences come from peripheral blood, collected on day 0 of AZD1222 vaccination. Receptors originate from an adult in good health.

The gene calls are TRBV7-6 and TRBJ1-6; unclear D gene. The CDR3 consists of 15 residues. Germline values: CDR1 SGHVS, CDR2 FNYEAQ. V was clipped by 5 bases and J by 5 bases, with 13 bases between them. CDR3 nucleotide sequence: TGTGCCAGCAGCGCCAGGACGGACCATAATTCACCCCTCCACTTT. This gives the protein CASSARTDHNSPLHF.

The CDR3 nucleotides are TGCGCCAGCAGCTTGGATCGGGGGCCTGGGGTTGAAAAACTGTTTTTT. It is translated as CASSLDRGPGVEKLFF. The V gene is TRBV5-1, the J gene TRBJ1-4, with D possibly TRBD1 on 6 matching bases. Germline V gene lookup returns CDR1 SGHRS and CDR2 YFSETQ. CDR3 size: 16 residues. The V end was cut by 0 bases, the J end by 7 bases, with 16 bases between.